This T cell receptor beta chain appears in the sequencing data of a study of cytomegalovirus exposure and HLA in healthy donors. Of note for this clone: Other DNA sequences of this sample code for an identical CDR3.

The PCR used 60 Vbeta and 13 Jbeta primers. Measured with immunoSEQ multiplex PCR; TCRdb has only the in-frame clones, and not every one. The ten top clones account for about 4.5%, within a sample of about 72,000 clones. The source of this sequence is a woman between 35 and 50 years old in good health and CMV-seropositive. Input material: PBMCs.

The CDR3 DNA sequence: TGTGCCAGCAGTCCTACGGTCAGGGCGGACTATGGCTACACCTTC. Translating it yields CASSPTVRADYGYTF. This chain uses TRBV7-9 with TRBJ1-2, with a tentative D call TRBD1 (5 bases). Germline CDR1 and CDR2: SEHNR and FQNEAQ (reference sequence). This CDR3 has 15 amino acids. The V end lost 6 bases, the J end lost 3 bases, and 17 bases lay between the germline ends.